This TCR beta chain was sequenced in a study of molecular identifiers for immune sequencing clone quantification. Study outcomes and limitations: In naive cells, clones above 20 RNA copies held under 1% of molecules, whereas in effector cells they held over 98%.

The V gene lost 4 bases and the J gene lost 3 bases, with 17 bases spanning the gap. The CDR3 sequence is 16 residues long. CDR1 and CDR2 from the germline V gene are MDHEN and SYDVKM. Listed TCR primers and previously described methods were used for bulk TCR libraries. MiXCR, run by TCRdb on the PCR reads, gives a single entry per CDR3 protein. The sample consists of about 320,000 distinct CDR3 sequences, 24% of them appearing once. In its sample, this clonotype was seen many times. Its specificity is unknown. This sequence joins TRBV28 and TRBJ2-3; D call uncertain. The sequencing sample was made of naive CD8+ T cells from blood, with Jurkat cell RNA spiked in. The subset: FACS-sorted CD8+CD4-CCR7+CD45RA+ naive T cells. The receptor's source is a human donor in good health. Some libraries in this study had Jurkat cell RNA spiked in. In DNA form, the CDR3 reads TGTGCCAGCAGTTCGAAAACACCGGTCCGGACAGATACGCAGTATTTT. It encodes CASSSKTPVRTDTQYF.